Here is one T cell receptor (beta chain) with its context. Its antigen specificity is not known. No quality values exist for individual bases; no much larger clone is one base distant. The Qiagen DNeasy kit was used to extract genomic DNA both from unsorted PBMCs and from the negatively selected CD4+ and CD8+ fractions. TCR beta CDR3 regions were amplified by immunoSEQ multiplex PCR using primers annealing to V and J segments. A synthetic immune receptor repertoire was used to minimize amplification bias, and any remaining bias was removed computationally after sequencing. The source study handled its data this way. Repertoire diversity was quantified as the Shannon entropy index using custom Python scripts. The unsorted, CD4+ and CD8+ repertoires were each analyzed separately, with the exception of combined analyses, where CD4+ and CD8+ sequences were merged in silico. A clone was considered expanded if an increase in frequency of at least 2-fold after treatment relative to C1D1 was found, and a pseudocount of 0.5 was applied to clones undetected at baseline. Singleton clones were defined as clones with 0 or 1 copy at C1D1, and non-singleton clones were defined as clones with 2 or more copies. Clones expanded in unsorted samples were labelled as CD4+, CD8+ or unknown by matching protein sequences in sorted samples from the same patient. Diversity changes from C1D1 to C4D1 were tested in paired samples using Wilcoxon tests. Imported from immuneACCESS, the table was reduced by TCRdb to in-frame sequences with V and J called. These copies leave out some clones; in studies compared against another copy, an unresolved V gene accounts for under half, and the cause of the remainder is not known. Clonal size and the V and J genes are those of that table, whereas D and trimming came from the DNA. For this sample there are 20,000 to 25,000 clones; under 80% appear just once. The top ten clones comprise around 21% of the sample.

The CDR3 measures 15 amino acids from cysteine to phenylalanine. CDR3 DNA is the only sequence kept; it has 45 bases, read in frame from the first base. CDR1 and CDR2 were assigned from the germline V gene as SGHRS and YFSETQ. V is cut back by 0 bases and J by 4 bases, with 3 bases in the junction unmatched. This specimen comes from a study of PD-1 blockade in classical Hodgkin lymphoma (TCRdb year 2020). Regarding the research as a whole: Nivolumab dosing was 3 mg/kg intravenously every 2 weeks, continuing until either disease progression or unacceptable toxicity. To define a peripheral blood immune signature of response to PD-1 blockade in classical Hodgkin lymphoma, the study combined TCR beta sequencing with CyTOF.

The time point label, as the study defines it: cycle 1 day 1 (C1D1), immediately before nivolumab initiation. All trial patients had relapsed after autologous stem cell transplantation, with cohorts A, B and C differing in prior brentuximab vedotin exposure. The trial cohort included 56 patients with relapsed/refractory classical Hodgkin lymphoma, and each patient had a best overall response of complete response, partial response or progressive disease. In the multi-cohort phase II CheckMate 205 trial, trial patients received single-agent nivolumab. An independent review committee assessed best overall response by applying the 2007 International Working Group response criteria. Trial PBMCs were collected just before the start of nivolumab (C1D1) and during therapy at cycle 2 day 1 and cycle 4 day 1. Peripheral blood was collected in 8 mL Vacutainer Cell Preparation Tubes, from which PBMCs were isolated by centrifugation and then cryopreserved.

The paper's findings and limits, for the study overall: Baseline TCR diversity was reported to be lower in newly diagnosed patients than in healthy donors, and even lower in relapsed/refractory patients. Lower diversity was seen in patients whose nivolumab began less than 1 year after ASCT, and these patients were left out of later analyses so that immune reconstitution would not confound the results. Baseline diversity similar to that of newly diagnosed patients was observed in trial patients achieving complete response, whereas significantly lower diversity was observed in partial responders and progressors. The study was limited to a single clinical trial cohort, and causes of repertoire differences, possibly disease activity or prior therapy, remained undefined. By C4D1, a significant rise was seen in CD4+ TCR diversity but not in CD8+ TCR diversity (p=0.0027 vs p=0.16), and the rise was most apparent among complete responders (p=0.02).

The sequence joins TRBV5-1 to TRBJ1-4; 7 of the junction bases match TRBD1. The receptor was isolated from a human donor with classical Hodgkin lymphoma. Sample: peripheral blood mononuclear cells (PBMCs), taken at baseline. The CDR3 reads CASSLAGTVNEKLFF. In nucleotides, the sequence is TGCGCCAGCAGCTTGGCCGGGACAGTTAATGAAAAACTGTTTTTT.